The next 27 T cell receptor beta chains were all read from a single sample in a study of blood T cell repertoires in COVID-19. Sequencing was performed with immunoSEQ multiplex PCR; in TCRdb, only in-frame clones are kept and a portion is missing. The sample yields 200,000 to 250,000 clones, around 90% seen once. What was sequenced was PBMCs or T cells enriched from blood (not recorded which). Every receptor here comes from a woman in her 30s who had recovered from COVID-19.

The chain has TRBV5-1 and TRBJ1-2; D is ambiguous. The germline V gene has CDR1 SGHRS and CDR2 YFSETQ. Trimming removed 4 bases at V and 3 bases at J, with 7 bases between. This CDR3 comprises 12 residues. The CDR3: CASSDNYYGYTF. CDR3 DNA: TGCGCCAGCAGCGATAACTACTATGGCTACACCTTC. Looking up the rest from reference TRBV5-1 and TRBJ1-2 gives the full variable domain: KAGVTQTPRYLIKTRGQQVTLSCSPISGHRSVSWYQQTPGQGLQFLFEYFSETQRNKGNFPGRFSGRQFSNSRSEMNVSTLELGDSALYLCASSDNYYGYTFGSGTRLTVV.

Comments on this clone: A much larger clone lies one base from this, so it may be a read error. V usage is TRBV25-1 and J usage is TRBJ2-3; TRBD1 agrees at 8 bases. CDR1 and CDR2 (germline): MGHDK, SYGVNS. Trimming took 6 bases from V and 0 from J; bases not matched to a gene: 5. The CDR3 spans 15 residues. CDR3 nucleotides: TGTGCCAGCAGCGTAGGGACAGGTAGCACAGATACGCAGTATTTT. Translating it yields CASSVGTGSTDTQYF.

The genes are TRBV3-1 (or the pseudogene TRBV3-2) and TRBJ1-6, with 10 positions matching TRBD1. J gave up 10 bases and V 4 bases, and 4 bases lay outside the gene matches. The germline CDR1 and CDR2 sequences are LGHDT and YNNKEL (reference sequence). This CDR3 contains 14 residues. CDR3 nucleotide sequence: TGTGCCAGCAGCCCAGGACAGGGGGAGTCACCCCTCCACTTT. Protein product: CASSPGQGESPLHF.

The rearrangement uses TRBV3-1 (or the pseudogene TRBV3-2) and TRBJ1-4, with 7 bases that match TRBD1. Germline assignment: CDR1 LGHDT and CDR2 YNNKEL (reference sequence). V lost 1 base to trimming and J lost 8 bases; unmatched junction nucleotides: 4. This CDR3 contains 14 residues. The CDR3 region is CASSQGVRGEKLFF. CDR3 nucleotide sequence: TGTGCCAGCAGCCAAGGCGTCAGGGGGGAAAAACTGTTTTTT.

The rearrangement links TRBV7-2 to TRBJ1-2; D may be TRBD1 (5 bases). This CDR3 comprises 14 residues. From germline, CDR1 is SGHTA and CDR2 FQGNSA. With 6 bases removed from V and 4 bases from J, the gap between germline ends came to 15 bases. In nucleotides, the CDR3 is TGTGCCAGCAGTCTCCTCCATCAGGGCTATGGCTACACCTTC. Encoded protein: CASSLLHQGYGYTF.

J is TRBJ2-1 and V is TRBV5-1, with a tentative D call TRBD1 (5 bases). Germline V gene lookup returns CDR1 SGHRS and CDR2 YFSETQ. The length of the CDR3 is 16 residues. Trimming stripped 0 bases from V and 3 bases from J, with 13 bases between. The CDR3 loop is CASSLVTWGGYNEQFF. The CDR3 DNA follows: TGCGCCAGCAGCTTGGTCACGTGGGGCGGCTACAATGAGCAGTTCTTC. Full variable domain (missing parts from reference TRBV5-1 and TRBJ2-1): KAGVTQTPRYLIKTRGQQVTLSCSPISGHRSVSWYQQTPGQGLQFLFEYFSETQRNKGNFPGRFSGRQFSNSRSEMNVSTLELGDSALYLCASSLVTWGGYNEQFFGPGTRLTVL.

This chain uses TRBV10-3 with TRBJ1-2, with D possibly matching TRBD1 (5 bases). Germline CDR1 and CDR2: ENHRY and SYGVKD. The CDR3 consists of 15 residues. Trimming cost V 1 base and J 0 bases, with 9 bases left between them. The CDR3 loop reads CAISELSGSNYGYTF. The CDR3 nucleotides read TGTGCCATCAGTGAGTTGTCAGGGTCTAACTATGGCTACACCTTC.

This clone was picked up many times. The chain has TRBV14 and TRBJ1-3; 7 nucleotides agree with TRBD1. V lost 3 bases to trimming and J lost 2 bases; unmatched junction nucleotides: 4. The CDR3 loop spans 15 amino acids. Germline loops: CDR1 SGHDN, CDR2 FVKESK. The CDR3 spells CASSQDRHPGNTIYF. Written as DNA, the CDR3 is TGTGCCAGCAGCCAGGACAGGCACCCTGGAAACACCATATATTTT.

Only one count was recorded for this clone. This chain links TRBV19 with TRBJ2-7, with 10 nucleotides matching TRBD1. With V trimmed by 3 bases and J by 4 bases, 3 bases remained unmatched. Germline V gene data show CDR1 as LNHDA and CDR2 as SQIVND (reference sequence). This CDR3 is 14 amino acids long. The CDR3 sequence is CASSIWDRGYEQYF. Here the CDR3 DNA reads TGTGCCAGTAGTATCTGGGACAGGGGTTACGAGCAGTACTTC.

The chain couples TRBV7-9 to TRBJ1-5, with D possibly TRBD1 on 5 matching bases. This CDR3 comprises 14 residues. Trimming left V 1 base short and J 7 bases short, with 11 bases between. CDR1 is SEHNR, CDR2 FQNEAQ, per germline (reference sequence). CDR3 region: CASSLEGVFQPQHF. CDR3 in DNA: TGTGCCAGCAGCTTAGAAGGGGTATTCCAGCCCCAGCATTTT.

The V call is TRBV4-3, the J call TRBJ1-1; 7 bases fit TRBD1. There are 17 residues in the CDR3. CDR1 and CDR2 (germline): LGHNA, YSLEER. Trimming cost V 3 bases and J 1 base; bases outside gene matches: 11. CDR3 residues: CASSQVPPRGENTEAFF. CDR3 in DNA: TGCGCCAGCAGCCAGGTACCTCCCAGGGGGGAGAACACTGAAGCTTTCTTT.

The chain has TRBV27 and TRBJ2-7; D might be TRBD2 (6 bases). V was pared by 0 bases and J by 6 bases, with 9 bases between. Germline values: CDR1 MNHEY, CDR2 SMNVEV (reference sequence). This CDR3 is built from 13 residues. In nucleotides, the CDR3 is TGTGCCAGCAGTTTATCGGGGGGATCCGAGCAGTACTTC. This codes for CASSLSGGSEQYF.

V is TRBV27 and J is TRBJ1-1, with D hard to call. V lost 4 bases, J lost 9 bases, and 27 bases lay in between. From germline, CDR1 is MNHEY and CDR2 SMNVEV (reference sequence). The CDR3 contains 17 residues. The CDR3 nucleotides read TGTGCCAGCAGTTCCAAACCCAGACTAGCCTTATCCTTGAAAGCTTTCTTT. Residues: CASSSKPRLALSLKAFF.

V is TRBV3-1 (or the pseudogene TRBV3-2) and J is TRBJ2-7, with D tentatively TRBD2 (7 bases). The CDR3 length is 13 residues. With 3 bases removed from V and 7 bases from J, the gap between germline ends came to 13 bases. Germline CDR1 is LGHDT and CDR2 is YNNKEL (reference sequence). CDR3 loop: CASSHGGLSEQYF. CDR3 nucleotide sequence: TGTGCCAGCAGCCACGGGGGGCTAAGTGAGCAGTACTTC.

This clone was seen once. The CDR3 spells CASSPQKPGQPYGYTF. Here the CDR3 DNA reads TGTGCCAGCAGCCCCCAAAAGCCCGGACAGCCCTATGGCTACACCTTC. This chain joins TRBV4-2 and TRBJ1-2; TRBD1 is a possible D gene (6 bases). The CDR3 covers 16 residues. Germline lookup yields CDR1 LGHNA and CDR2 YNFKEQ. Deletions cut 4 bases from V and 4 bases from J, with 19 bases between.

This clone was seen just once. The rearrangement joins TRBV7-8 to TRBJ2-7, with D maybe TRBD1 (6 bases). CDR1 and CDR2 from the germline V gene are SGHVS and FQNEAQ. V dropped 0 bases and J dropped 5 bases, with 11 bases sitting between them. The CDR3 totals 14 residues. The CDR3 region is CASSLATGSNEQYF. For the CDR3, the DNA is TGTGCCAGCAGCTTAGCTACAGGGAGCAACGAGCAGTACTTC.

In DNA form, the CDR3 reads TGCGCCAGCAGCCAAGTGGAGGGGGGGCAAACAGATACGCAGTATTTT. Amino acids: CASSQVEGGQTDTQYF. This chain links TRBV4-3 with TRBJ2-3, with D maybe TRBD2 (7 bases). Germline loops: CDR1 LGHNA, CDR2 YSLEER. V lost 1 base and J lost 3, with 14 bases in between. CDR3 size: 16 residues.

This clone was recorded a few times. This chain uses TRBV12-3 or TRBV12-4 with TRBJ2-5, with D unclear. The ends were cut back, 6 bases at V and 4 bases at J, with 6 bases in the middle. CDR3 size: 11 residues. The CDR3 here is CASRTVETQYF. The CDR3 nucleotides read TGTGCCAGCAGAACGGTAGAGACCCAGTACTTC.

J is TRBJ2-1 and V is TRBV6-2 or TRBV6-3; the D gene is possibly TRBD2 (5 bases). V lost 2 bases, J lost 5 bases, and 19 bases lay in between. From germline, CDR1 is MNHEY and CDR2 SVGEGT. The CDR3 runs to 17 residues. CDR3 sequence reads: CASSYTPSRLKHNEQFF. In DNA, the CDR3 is TGTGCCAGCAGTTACACACCTAGCCGCTTAAAACACAATGAGCAGTTCTTC.

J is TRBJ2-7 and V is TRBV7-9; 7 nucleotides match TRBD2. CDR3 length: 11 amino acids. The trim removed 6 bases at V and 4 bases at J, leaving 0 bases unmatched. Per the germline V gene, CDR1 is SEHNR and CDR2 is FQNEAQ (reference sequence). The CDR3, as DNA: TGTGCCAGCAGGGGGGGGTACGAGCAGTACTTC. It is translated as CASRGGYEQYF.

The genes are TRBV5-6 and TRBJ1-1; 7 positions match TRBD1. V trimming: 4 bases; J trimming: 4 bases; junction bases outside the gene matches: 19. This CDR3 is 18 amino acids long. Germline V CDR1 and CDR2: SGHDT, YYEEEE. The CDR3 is CASSPKTYWGSGGTEAFF. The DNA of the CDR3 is TGTGCCAGCAGCCCAAAAACCTACTGGGGGTCAGGGGGCACTGAAGCTTTCTTT.

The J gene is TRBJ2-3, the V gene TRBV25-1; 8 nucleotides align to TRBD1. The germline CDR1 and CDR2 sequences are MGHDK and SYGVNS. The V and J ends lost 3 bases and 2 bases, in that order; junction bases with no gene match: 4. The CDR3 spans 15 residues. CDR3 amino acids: CASSDDRGPTDTQYF. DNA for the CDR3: TGTGCCAGCAGTGACGACAGGGGACCCACAGATACGCAGTATTTT. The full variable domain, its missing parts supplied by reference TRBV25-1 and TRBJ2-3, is EADIYQTPRYLVIGTGKKITLECSQTMGHDKMYWYQQDPGMELHLIHYSYGVNSTEKGDLSSESTVSRIRTEHFPLTLESARPSHTSQYLCASSDDRGPTDTQYFGPGTRLTVL.

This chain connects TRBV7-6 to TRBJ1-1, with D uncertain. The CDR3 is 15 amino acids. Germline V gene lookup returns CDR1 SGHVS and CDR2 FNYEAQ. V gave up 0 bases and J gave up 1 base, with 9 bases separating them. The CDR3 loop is CASSLAPAGNTEAFF. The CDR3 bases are TGTGCCAGCAGCTTAGCGCCCGCGGGGAACACTGAAGCTTTCTTT.

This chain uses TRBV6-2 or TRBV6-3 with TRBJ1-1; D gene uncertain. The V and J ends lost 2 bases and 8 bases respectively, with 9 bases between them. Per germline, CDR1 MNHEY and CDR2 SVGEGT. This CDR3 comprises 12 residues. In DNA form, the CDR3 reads TGTGCCAGCAGTTACCCCCAGGCGGAAGCTTTCTTT. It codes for CASSYPQAEAFF.

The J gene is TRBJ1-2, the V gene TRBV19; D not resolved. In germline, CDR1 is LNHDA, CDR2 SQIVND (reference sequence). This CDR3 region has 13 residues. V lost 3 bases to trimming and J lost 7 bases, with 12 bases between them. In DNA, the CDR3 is TGTGCCAGTAGTATCTATCAGACACCTGGCTACACCTTC. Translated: CASSIYQTPGYTF.

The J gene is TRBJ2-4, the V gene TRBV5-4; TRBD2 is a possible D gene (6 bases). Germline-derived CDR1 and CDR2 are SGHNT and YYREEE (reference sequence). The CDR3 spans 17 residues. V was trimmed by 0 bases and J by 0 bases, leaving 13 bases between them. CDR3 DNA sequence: TGTGCCAGCAGCTTGGCGGCGGGGTCTCTAGCCAAAAACATTCAGTACTTC. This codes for CASSLAAGSLAKNIQYF.

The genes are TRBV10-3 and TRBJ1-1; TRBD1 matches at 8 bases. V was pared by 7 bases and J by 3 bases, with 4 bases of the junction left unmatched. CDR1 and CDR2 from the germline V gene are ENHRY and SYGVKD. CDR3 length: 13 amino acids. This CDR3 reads CAIMGTGHTEAFF. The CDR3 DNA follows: TGTGCCATCATGGGGACAGGTCACACTGAAGCTTTCTTT.